This TCR beta chain was sequenced for a study of T cell responses to AZD1222 COVID-19 vaccine. Study as a whole: Analysis merged second doses at about 4 or about 12 weeks.

Points from the study as a whole: Sampling captured repertoires only after the peak T cell response. In the spike-specific TCR repertoire, nearly half reportedly target unmutated variant regions. Clonal diversity may have been underestimated, and the donors were mostly white British, with more females than males.

Clones were read by immunoSEQ multiplex PCR, and TCRdb kept only the in-frame ones, dropping some. The table records 100,000 to 120,000 clones, approximately 90% of them present only once. Turning to this clone: No antigen is known for it.

The V end lost 7 bases, the J end lost 4 bases, and 23 bases lay between the germline ends. The CDR3 runs 17 residues. Germline loops: CDR1 SGHVS, CDR2 FNYEAQ. This sequence originates from an adult in good health. The chain employs TRBV7-6 and TRBJ1-5; a weak D match, TRBD1 (5 bases). The source was peripheral blood, collected on day 0 of AZD1222 vaccination. The CDR3 sequence is CASTFLDPGTANQPQHF. The CDR3 DNA follows: TGTGCCAGCACCTTCCTGGACCCGGGGACGGCAAATCAGCCCCAGCATTTT.